These 22 T cell receptor beta chains were all obtained from the same sample, sequenced in a study of T cells in Graves' hyperthyroidism and ophthalmopathy. Template material for amplifying TCR beta CDR3 regions consisted of RNA transcripts. The HTBI primer set was used in a first-round RT-PCR of the TCR CDR3. MiXCR, applied by TCRdb to the multiplex PCR reads, yields one record per CDR3 protein. The top ten clones hold approximately 18% of a sample with 500,000 to 650,000 distinct CDR3 sequences, roughly 18% of them seen once. Material for sequencing was blood. The receptors originated from a woman under 30 with Graves' ophthalmopathy.

This clonotype was recorded many times. The J gene is TRBJ1-5, the V gene TRBV3-1; no clear D. Trimming stripped 0 bases from V and 4 bases from J, with 7 bases between. CDR1 and CDR2 (germline): LGHDT, YNNKEL (reference sequence). CDR3 size: 14 residues. CDR3 bases: TGTGCCAGCAGCCAAGACGGGGAAAATCAGCCCCAGCATTTT. Translated: CASSQDGENQPQHF. Based on the CDR3 plus reference TRBV3-1 and TRBJ1-5, the full variable domain is DTAVSQTPKYLVTQMGNDKSIKCEQNLGHDTMYWYKQDSKKFLKIMFSYNNKELIINETVPNRFSPKSPDKAHLNLHINSLELGDSAVYFCASSQDGENQPQHFGDGTRLSIL.

J is TRBJ2-2 and V is TRBV5-6; D is uncertain. Trimming shortened V by 1 base and J by 5 bases, and 12 bases separated the two germline ends. Germline lookup yields CDR1 SGHDT and CDR2 YYEEEE. The length of the CDR3 is 15 residues. This CDR3 reads CASSLWRVRTGELFF. The CDR3 region has the DNA TGTGCCAGCAGCTTGTGGAGAGTGAGGACCGGGGAGCTGTTTTTT.

This clonotype was counted only a few times. CDR3 amino acids: CAWSVGSATNEKLFF. The DNA of the CDR3 is TGTGCCTGGAGTGTCGGGAGTGCAACTAATGAAAAACTGTTTTTT. The chain has TRBV30 and TRBJ1-4; D remains ambiguous. Germline V gene data show CDR1 as GTSNPN and CDR2 as SVGIG (reference sequence). The CDR3 length is 15 residues. V dropped 0 bases and J dropped 0 bases, with 8 bases sitting between them.

The chain joins TRBV28 to TRBJ1-5; D unresolved. The ends were cut back, 6 bases at V and 8 bases at J, with 17 bases in the middle. The CDR3 is 14 amino acids. Germline loops: CDR1 MDHEN, CDR2 SYDVKM. The CDR3 loop is CASRKEGSSEPQHF. The CDR3, as DNA: TGTGCCAGCAGGAAAGAGGGAAGTTCGGAGCCCCAGCATTTT.

The rearrangement joins TRBV20-1 to TRBJ2-7; D remains ambiguous. The end of the DNA is better explained by TRBJ2-1, so the J call may be wrong. Germline V gene sequence: CDR1 DFQATT, CDR2 SNEGSKA (reference sequence). This CDR3 is built from 14 residues. The CDR3 coding sequence is TGCAGTGCTACTCAACAAAGTAGACACTACGAGCAGTTCTTC. Protein sequence: CSATQQSRHYEQFF.

This clonotype came up many times. The V gene is TRBV7-8, the J gene TRBJ2-5; weak D call: TRBD2 (5 bases). Trimming took 6 bases from V and 1 from J, leaving 6 bases between them. Germline assignment: CDR1 SGHVS and CDR2 FQNEAQ. The CDR3 runs to 12 residues. This chain's CDR3 is CASSGLQETQYF. Written as DNA, the CDR3 is TGTGCCAGCAGTGGACTCCAAGAGACCCAGTACTTC.

The chain carries TRBV20-1 and TRBJ1-5; 10 bases are a match to TRBD1. This CDR3 has 15 residues. The germline gives CDR1 DFQATT, CDR2 SNEGSKA (reference sequence). J lost 7 bases, V lost 6 bases, and 12 bases had no gene match. The CDR3 sequence is CSAPIDRGLNQPQHF. CDR3 nucleotide sequence: TGCAGTGCCCCTATCGACAGGGGGCTTAACCAGCCCCAGCATTTT.

This clonotype was recorded at least ten times. The J gene is TRBJ2-2, the V gene TRBV27, with no clear D. Trimming removed 1 base from V and 7 bases from J, with 7 bases in between. This CDR3 is built from 13 residues. The germline CDR1 and CDR2 sequences are MNHEY and SMNVEV (reference sequence). For the CDR3, the DNA is TGTGCCAGCAGTTTATGGGCAGACGGGGAGCTGTTTTTT. Translation gives CASSLWADGELFF.

On this clonotype itself: This may arise from a read error, as a much more abundant clone is one base away. The rearrangement joins TRBV3-1 to TRBJ2-2, with D maybe TRBD2 (6 bases). This CDR3 is built from 13 residues. In germline, CDR1 is LGHDT, CDR2 YNNKEL (reference sequence). CDR3 nucleotides: TGTGCCAGCAGCCAGATATACACCGGGGGGCTGTTTTTT. It codes for CASSQIYTGGLFF. The variable domain in full, with the rest retrieved from reference TRBV3-1 and TRBJ2-2, is DTAVSQTPKYLVTQMGNDKSIKCEQNLGHDTMYWYKQDSKKFLKIMFSYNNKELIINETVPNRFSPKSPDKAHLNLHINSLELGDSAVYFCASSQIYTGGLFFGEGSRLTVL.

This clonotype was recorded at least ten times. The chain couples TRBV20-1 to TRBJ1-6; D gene unclear. This CDR3 region has 12 residues. The V gene lost 3 bases and the J gene lost 7 bases, with 7 bases spanning the gap. Germline CDR1 is DFQATT and CDR2 is SNEGSKA (reference sequence). CDR3 amino acids: CSASDANSPLHF. CDR3 DNA sequence: TGCAGTGCTAGTGACGCCAATTCACCCCTCCACTTT.

This clonotype has a count of ten or more. The rearrangement joins TRBV3-1 to TRBJ2-3; 10 bases agree with TRBD2. V was pared by 6 bases and J by 5 bases, with 2 bases of the junction left unmatched. Germline V CDR1 and CDR2: LGHDT, YNNKEL (reference sequence). The CDR3 runs 13 residues. The CDR3 region has the DNA TGTGCCAGCAGTCGACTAGCGGGAGATACGCAGTATTTT. This codes for CASSRLAGDTQYF.

J is TRBJ1-5 and V is TRBV6-2 or TRBV6-3; D gene unclear. Germline-derived CDR1 and CDR2 are MNHEY and SVGEGT. The V gene lost 0 bases and the J gene lost 10 bases, with 25 bases spanning the gap. The CDR3 is 18 amino acids. As DNA, the CDR3 is TGTGCCAGCAGTTACTCGTCTTCGGGAACCCCACCTTTTGATCCCCAGCATTTT. Translating gives CASSYSSSGTPPFDPQHF.

This clonotype has a handful of counts. The genes are TRBV29-1 and TRBJ1-1, with a tentative D call TRBD1 (5 bases). V dropped 1 base and J dropped 4 bases, with 10 bases sitting between them. The germline CDR1 and CDR2 sequences are SQVTM and ANQGSEA. The CDR3 has 13 residues. CDR3 protein: CSVEVRGITEAFF. The CDR3 bases are TGCAGCGTTGAAGTTCGGGGCATCACTGAAGCTTTCTTT.

The chain joins TRBV10-3 to TRBJ2-5; D is possibly TRBD2 (5 bases). Trimming stripped 0 bases from V and 2 bases from J, with 7 bases between. CDR1 and CDR2 (germline): ENHRY, SYGVKD. CDR3 length: 14 residues. The CDR3 coding sequence is TGTGCCATCAGTGAGTCAGGCGGGCAAGAGACCCAGTACTTC. Translated: CAISESGGQETQYF.

Ten or more counts support this clonotype. The chain employs TRBV5-1 and TRBJ1-5; 9 positions match TRBD1. Unmatched junction bases numbered 2, after V lost 0 bases and J lost 4 bases. CDR3 size: 15 residues. CDR1 and CDR2 from the germline V gene are SGHRS and YFSETQ. CDR3 loop: CASSLDDRGNQPQHF. The CDR3 DNA reads as TGCGCCAGCAGCTTGGATGACAGGGGGAATCAGCCCCAGCATTTT.

This clonotype has ten or more counts. This chain uses TRBV6-5 with TRBJ2-2, with D perhaps matching TRBD2 (6 bases). Looked up from germline, CDR1 is MNHEY and CDR2 is SVGAGI. This CDR3 spans 15 amino acids. V shed 2 bases and J shed 6 bases, with 13 bases lying between them. The CDR3 here is CASSYAGTAAGELFF. The CDR3 DNA reads TGTGCCAGCAGTTACGCCGGGACTGCGGCCGGGGAGCTGTTTTTT.

Turning to this clonotype: A read error is likely, as this CDR3 ends without the conserved phenylalanine or tryptophan. The chain has TRBV29-1 and TRBJ2-5; 9 bases line up with TRBD1. Germline V CDR1 and CDR2: SQVTM, ANQGSEA. V was pared by 4 bases and J by 2 bases, with 11 bases of the junction left unmatched. The CDR3 is made up of 16 amino acids. CDR3 nucleotides: TGCAGCGTTGCTTTTGGGACAGGGACAATGCAAGAGACCCAGTACCTC. Its translation is CSVAFGTGTMQETQYL.

The chain couples TRBV30 to TRBJ1-4; no reliable D call. In germline, CDR1 is GTSNPN, CDR2 SVGIG (reference sequence). This CDR3 has 15 residues. The V gene lost 2 bases and the J gene lost 0 bases, with 10 bases spanning the gap. CDR3 sequence (DNA): TGTGCCTGGAGTTGGGTACCTGCAACTAATGAAAAACTGTTTTTT. This translates into CAWSWVPATNEKLFF.

The chain is built from TRBV6-1 and TRBJ2-2; D gene unclear. The CDR3 spans 15 residues. V was shortened by 6 bases and J by 4 bases, with 15 bases between the two germline ends. Per germline, CDR1 MNHNS and CDR2 SASEGT. CDR3 loop: CASRDWPLATGELFF. Written as DNA, the CDR3 is TGTGCCAGCAGGGATTGGCCCCTGGCCACCGGGGAGCTGTTTTTT.

This sequence joins TRBV7-3 and TRBJ1-1, with TRBD1 identical over 9 bases. The V segment lost 5 bases and the J segment 7 bases; nucleotides outside the gene matches: 11. Germline values: CDR1 SGHTA, CDR2 FQGTGA. The CDR3 is 15 amino acids. For the CDR3, the DNA is TGTGCCAGCAGCACCCAATGGACAGGGGAGGATGAAGCTTTCTTT. Protein: CASSTQWTGEDEAFF.

This clonotype was picked up many times. The chain links TRBV28 to TRBJ1-2, with D unresolved. Germline V gene sequence: CDR1 MDHEN, CDR2 SYDVKM. The V end was cut by 6 bases, the J end by 5 bases, with 10 bases between. The CDR3 is 12 amino acids. The CDR3 loop is CASRHQVYGYTF. In DNA form, the CDR3 reads TGTGCCAGCAGACATCAGGTTTATGGCTACACCTTC.

Details on this clonotype: A much larger clone lies one base from this, so it may be a read error. The CDR3 sequence is CASSFGTSGNEQLF. DNA for the CDR3: TGTGCCAGCAGCTTTGGGACTAGCGGCAATGAGCAGCTCTTC. The chain has TRBV7-3 and TRBJ2-1; 11 bases match TRBD2. The germline gives CDR1 SGHTA, CDR2 FQGTGA. The CDR3 is 14 amino acids.